A single sample is the source of the 13 T cell receptor beta chains below, sequenced in a study of immune evolution from preneoplasia to lung adenocarcinoma. Generated by immunoSEQ multiplex PCR, the TCRdb table keeps only in-frame clones and is missing some. The table has about 14,000 clones, approximately 80% seen once. The sample was FFPE minimally invasive lung adenocarcinoma tissue. The receptor source for this set is a person aged 70 to 85 with lung adenocarcinoma.

This chain links TRBV6-5 with TRBJ1-2; 10 nucleotides agree with TRBD1. Germline V CDR1 and CDR2: MNHEY, SVGAGI. This CDR3 is built from 14 residues. V lost 8 bases to trimming and J lost 6 bases; unmatched junction nucleotides: 9. As DNA, the CDR3 is TGTGCCAGCTCTATGACAGGGGGCGCGGATGGCTACACCTTC. Its protein is CASSMTGGADGYTF.

The chain recombines TRBV6-5 with TRBJ2-5; 9 bases fit TRBD2. Unmatched junction bases numbered 2, after V lost 6 bases and J lost 0 bases. Per germline, CDR1 MNHEY and CDR2 SVGAGI. This CDR3 is built from 14 residues. The CDR3 nucleotides are TGTGCCAGCAGGGTAGCGGGAGACCAAGAGACCCAGTACTTC. Amino acid sequence: CASRVAGDQETQYF.

The chain is built from TRBV14 and TRBJ2-5, with 9 bases fitting TRBD1. The CDR3 loop spans 16 amino acids. Germline-derived CDR1 and CDR2 are SGHDN and FVKESK. The J segment lost 1 base and the V segment lost 4 bases, leaving 7 bases of the junction unmatched. The DNA for the CDR3 is TGTGCCAGCAGCCTGAACCGGGACAGGGCCCAAGAGACCCAGTACTTC. This encodes CASSLNRDRAQETQYF.

As regards this clone: The germline gene is not matched at one end of the junction; a read error may be the cause. The chain joins TRBV10-1 to TRBJ2-7; D may be TRBD2 (5 bases). The CDR3 length is 10 residues. From germline, CDR1 is WNHNN and CDR2 SYGVQD (reference sequence). The CDR3 reads CASSWECKIF. CDR3 nucleotides: TGCGCCAGCAGCTGGGAGTGCAAGATCTTC.

This chain links TRBV28 with TRBJ1-5; no definite D call. V lost 10 bases and J lost 6, with 19 bases in between. CDR1 and CDR2 from the germline V gene are MDHEN and SYDVKM. CDR3 length: 14 amino acids. For the CDR3, the DNA is TGTGCCACCCATGACGCCCGACTGACTCAGCCCCAGCATTTT. Translating gives CATHDARLTQPQHF.

The chain uses TRBV18 and TRBJ1-5; D is uncertain. The CDR3 is 15 amino acids. Trimming pared 4 bases from V and 2 bases from J, leaving 12 bases between. CDR1 is KGHSH and CDR2 is LQKENI in the germline V gene. CDR3 residues: CASSQRGSGNQPQHF. Written as DNA, the CDR3 is TGTGCCAGCTCACAACGGGGTTCGGGCAATCAGCCCCAGCATTTT.

The chain recombines TRBV5-4 with TRBJ1-6, with D tentatively TRBD1 (5 bases). Germline assignment: CDR1 SGHNT and CDR2 YYREEE (reference sequence). V was shortened by 3 bases and J by 7 bases, with 14 bases between the two germline ends. This CDR3 spans 15 amino acids. The CDR3 bases are TGTGCCAGCAGCTACGGAGTGGGGGGGAATTCACCCCTCCACTTT. It specifies CASSYGVGGNSPLHF.

The rearrangement links TRBV10-3 to TRBJ1-2, with D uncertain. Trimming shortened V by 0 bases and J by 4 bases, and 6 bases separated the two germline ends. CDR3 size: 13 residues. In germline, CDR1 is ENHRY, CDR2 SYGVKD. The CDR3 DNA sequence: TGTGCCATCAGTGAGTCAGATTCCTATGGCTACACCTTC. It translates to CAISESDSYGYTF.

The rearrangement uses TRBV11-2 and TRBJ2-3, with D perhaps TRBD2 (5 bases). This CDR3 has 15 amino acids. Germline V gene data show CDR1 as SGHAT and CDR2 as FQNNGV. V was trimmed by 2 bases and J by 2 bases, leaving 11 bases between them. The CDR3 sequence: CASSLFASPTDTQYF. CDR3 nucleotide sequence: TGTGCCAGCAGCTTATTCGCTAGCCCCACAGATACGCAGTATTTT.

The chain combines TRBV28 with TRBJ1-4; TRBD1 is a possible D gene (5 bases). Between the trimmed V and J ends, which lost 4 bases and 3 bases, there was a span of 6 bases. The CDR3 extends over 13 amino acids. From germline, CDR1 is MDHEN and CDR2 SYDVKM. The chain's CDR3 is CASSWGANEKLFF. The CDR3 DNA reads as TGTGCCAGCAGTTGGGGGGCTAATGAAAAACTGTTTTTT.

The chain links TRBV6-1 to TRBJ2-3, with 13 positions matching TRBD2. After removal of 6 bases from V and 2 bases from J, the junction contained 2 bases not matched to a gene. Germline V gene data show CDR1 as MNHNS and CDR2 as SASEGT. The CDR3 loop spans 15 amino acids. CDR3 sequence: CASRLAGGPTDTQYF. The CDR3 region has the DNA TGTGCCAGCAGACTAGCGGGAGGGCCCACAGATACGCAGTATTTT.

This clone occurred a few times. V and J are TRBV25-1 and TRBJ2-2, with unresolved D. The CDR3 extends over 12 amino acids. V gave up 6 bases and J gave up 6 bases, with 8 bases separating them. Germline CDR1 and CDR2: MGHDK and SYGVNS. As DNA, the CDR3 is TGTGCCAGCAGCCCGGATGCCGGGGAGCTGTTTTTT. Translated: CASSPDAGELFF.

The chain carries TRBV6-5 and TRBJ1-2; tentatively, D is TRBD1 (5 bases). Trimming removed 7 bases from V and 4 bases from J, with 7 bases in between. CDR1 and CDR2 from the germline V gene are MNHEY and SVGAGI. The CDR3 loop spans 11 amino acids. The CDR3 loop reads CASKGSYGYTF. The CDR3 nucleotides read TGTGCCAGCAAGGGGAGCTATGGCTACACCTTC.